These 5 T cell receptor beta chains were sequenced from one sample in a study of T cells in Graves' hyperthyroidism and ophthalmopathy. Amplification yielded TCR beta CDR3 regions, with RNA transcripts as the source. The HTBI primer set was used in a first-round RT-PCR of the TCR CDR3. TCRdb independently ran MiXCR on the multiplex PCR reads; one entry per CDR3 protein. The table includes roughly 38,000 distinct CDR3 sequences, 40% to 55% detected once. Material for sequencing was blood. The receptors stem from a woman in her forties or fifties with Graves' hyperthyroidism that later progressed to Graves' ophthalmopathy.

The DNA for the CDR3 is TGCAGTGCCAGCCCCCGGGACAGGGCAGAGACCCAGTACTTC. Its translation: CSASPRDRAETQYF. The chain carries TRBV20-1 and TRBJ2-5, with 9 nucleotides matching TRBD1. With V trimmed by 6 bases and J by 4 bases, 9 bases remained unmatched. Germline CDR1 is DFQATT and CDR2 is SNEGSKA (reference sequence). The CDR3 sequence is 14 residues long.

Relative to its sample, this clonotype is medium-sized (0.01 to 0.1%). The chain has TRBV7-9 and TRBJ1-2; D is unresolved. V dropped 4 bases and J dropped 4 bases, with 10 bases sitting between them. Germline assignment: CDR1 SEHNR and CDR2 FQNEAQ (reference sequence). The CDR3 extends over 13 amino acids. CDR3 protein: CASSSTTSYGYTF. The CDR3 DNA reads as TGTGCCAGCAGCTCAACAACTTCCTATGGCTACACCTTC. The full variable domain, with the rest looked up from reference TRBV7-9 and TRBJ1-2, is DTGVSQNPRHKITKRGQNVTFRCDPISEHNRLYWYRQTLGQGPEFLTYFQNEAQLEKSRLLSDRFSAERPKGSFSTLEIQRTEQGDSAMYLCASSSTTSYGYTFGSGTRLTVV.

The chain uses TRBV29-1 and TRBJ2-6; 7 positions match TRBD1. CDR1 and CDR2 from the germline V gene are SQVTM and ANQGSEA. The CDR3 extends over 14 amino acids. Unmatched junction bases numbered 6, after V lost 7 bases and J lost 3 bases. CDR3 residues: CSALGGVGANVLTF. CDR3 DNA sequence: TGCAGCGCCTTAGGGGGCGTTGGGGCCAACGTCCTGACTTTC.

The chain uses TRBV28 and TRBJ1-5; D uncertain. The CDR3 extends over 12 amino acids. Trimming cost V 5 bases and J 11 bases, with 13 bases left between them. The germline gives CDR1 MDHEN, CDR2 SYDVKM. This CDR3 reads CASSPPLFTQHF. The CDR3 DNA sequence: TGTGCCAGCAGTCCACCCCTTTTCACCCAGCATTTT.

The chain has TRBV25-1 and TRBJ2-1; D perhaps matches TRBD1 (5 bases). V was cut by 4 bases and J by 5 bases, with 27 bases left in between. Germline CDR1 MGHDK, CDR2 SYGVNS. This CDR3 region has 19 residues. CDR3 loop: CASSARGLGAPQGNNEQFF. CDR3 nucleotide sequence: TGTGCCAGCAGTGCTAGAGGCCTTGGGGCACCCCAGGGCAACAATGAGCAGTTCTTC. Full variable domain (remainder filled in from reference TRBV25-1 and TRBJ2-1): EADIYQTPRYLVIGTGKKITLECSQTMGHDKMYWYQQDPGMELHLIHYSYGVNSTEKGDLSSESTVSRIRTEHFPLTLESARPSHTSQYLCASSARGLGAPQGNNEQFFGPGTRLTVL.